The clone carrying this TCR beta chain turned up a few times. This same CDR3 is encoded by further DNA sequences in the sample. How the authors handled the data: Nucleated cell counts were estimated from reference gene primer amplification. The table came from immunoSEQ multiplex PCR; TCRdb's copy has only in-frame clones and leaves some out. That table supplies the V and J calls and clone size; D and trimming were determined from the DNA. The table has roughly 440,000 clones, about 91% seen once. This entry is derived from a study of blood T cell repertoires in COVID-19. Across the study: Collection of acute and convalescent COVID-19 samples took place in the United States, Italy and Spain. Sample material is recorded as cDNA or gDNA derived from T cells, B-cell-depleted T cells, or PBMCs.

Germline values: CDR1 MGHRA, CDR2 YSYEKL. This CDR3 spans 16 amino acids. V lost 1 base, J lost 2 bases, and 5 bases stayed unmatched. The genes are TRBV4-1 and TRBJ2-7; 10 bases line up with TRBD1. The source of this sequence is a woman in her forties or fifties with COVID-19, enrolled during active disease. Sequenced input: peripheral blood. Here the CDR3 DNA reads TGCGCCAGCAGCCAAGCTCCCGGACAGGGGGCCTACGAGCAGTACTTC. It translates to CASSQAPGQGAYEQYF.